These 13 T cell receptor beta chains were all obtained from the same sample, sequenced in a study of blood T cells in healthy people across ages. A sample-barcoded 5' primer and a J-beta primer mix were used in a second PCR of roughly 7 to 11 cycles. In TCRdb, the 5' RACE reads were re-called with MiXCR into one record per CDR3 protein. There are 550,000 to 700,000 distinct CDR3 sequences in the sample; roughly a quarter occur only once, and approximately 17% lies in the top ten. Sequences were obtained from blood. The receptor source for this set is a woman between 65 and 79 years old in good health.

The gene calls are TRBV7-2 and TRBJ2-3, with 11 bases identical to TRBD2. Germline-derived CDR1 and CDR2 are SGHTA and FQGNSA. Trimming cost V 7 bases and J 2 bases; bases outside gene matches: 5. The CDR3 sequence is 15 residues long. The CDR3 coding sequence is TGTGCCAGCACCTTTAGCGGGGGGGCCACAGATACGCAGTATTTT. It translates to CASTFSGGATDTQYF.

The table lists this clonotype with a few counts. This chain joins TRBV5-1 and TRBJ2-5; no clear D gene. Germline CDR1 and CDR2: SGHRS and YFSETQ. This CDR3 spans 12 amino acids. Trimming removed 0 bases at V and 7 bases at J, with 7 bases between. CDR3 nucleotide sequence: TGCGCCAGCAGCTTGGATTGGCGGACCCAGTACTTC. Translation: CASSLDWRTQYF. The complete variable domain, with remaining parts taken from reference TRBV5-1 and TRBJ2-5, reads KAGVTQTPRYLIKTRGQQVTLSCSPISGHRSVSWYQQTPGQGLQFLFEYFSETQRNKGNFPGRFSGRQFSNSRSEMNVSTLELGDSALYLCASSLDWRTQYFGPGTRLLVL.

The gene calls are TRBV7-2 and TRBJ1-1; D call uncertain. This CDR3 is built from 16 residues. Germline values: CDR1 SGHTA, CDR2 FQGNSA. The germline V and J ends were trimmed by 0 bases and 1 base, with 12 bases remaining between them. CDR3 in amino acids: CASSLAGVLSNTEAFF. CDR3 DNA sequence: TGTGCCAGCAGCTTAGCTGGGGTCTTATCGAACACTGAAGCTTTCTTT.

Ten or more counts support this clonotype. The rearrangement links TRBV5-6 to TRBJ2-1, with TRBD1 as a possible D gene (6 bases). Germline V lookup: CDR1 SGHDT, CDR2 YYEEEE. This CDR3 has 16 amino acids. Trimming removed 4 bases from V and 2 bases from J, with 16 bases in between. The CDR3 region has the DNA TGTGCCAGCAGCCTGAAAACAGGGTCTACCTACAATGAGCAGTTCTTC. Its protein product is CASSLKTGSTYNEQFF. Complete variable domain (other parts from reference TRBV5-6 and TRBJ2-1): DAGVTQSPTHLIKTRGQQVTLRCSPKSGHDTVSWYQQALGQGPQFIFQYYEEEERQRGNFPDRFSGHQFPNYSSELNVNALLLGDSALYLCASSLKTGSTYNEQFFGPGTRLTVL.

This clonotype was found a few times. The rearrangement links TRBV4-3 to TRBJ2-2; D is unclear. The CDR3 has 16 amino acids. CDR1 LGHNA and CDR2 YSLEER come from the germline V gene. V was pared by 0 bases and J by 0 bases, with 8 bases between. CDR3 in DNA: TGCGCCAGCAGCCAAGATCCACAGTCGAACACCGGGGAGCTGTTTTTT. Protein product: CASSQDPQSNTGELFF.

The V call is TRBV2, the J call TRBJ1-1; the D is unclear. CDR1 is SNHLY, CDR2 FYNNEI, per germline. Deletions cut 4 bases from V and 1 base from J, with 10 bases between. The length of the CDR3 is 14 residues. CDR3 bases: TGTGCCAGCAGTGTGGCCAGCCGGAACACTGAAGCTTTCTTT. This translates into CASSVASRNTEAFF.

With regard to this clonotype: A clone one base away is much larger, so this may be a read error. CDR3 coding DNA: TGTGCCAGCAAGCTCCGGGGGGATACCGGGGAGCTGTTTTTT. Translation gives CASKLRGDTGELFF. The genes are TRBV12-3 or TRBV12-4 and TRBJ2-2; 7 bases map to TRBD2. Trimming cost V 7 bases and J 5 bases; bases outside gene matches: 7. The CDR3 length is 14 residues.

The gene calls are TRBV5-1 and TRBJ2-1; D unclear. This CDR3 has 14 residues. CDR1 and CDR2 from the germline V gene are SGHRS and YFSETQ. Trimming took 0 bases from V and 7 from J, leaving 11 bases between them. This chain's CDR3 is CASSLAQSGNEQFF. The DNA for the CDR3 is TGCGCCAGCAGCTTGGCCCAGTCTGGGAATGAGCAGTTCTTC.

This clonotype turned up a few times. The chain has TRBV7-2 and TRBJ2-6, with unresolved D. The CDR3 extends over 15 amino acids. The V end was cut by 1 base, the J end by 0 bases, with 4 bases between. Germline V CDR1 and CDR2: SGHTA, FQGNSA. CDR3 nucleotide sequence: TGTGCCAGCAGCTTAGTCGTCTCTGGGGCCAACGTCCTGACTTTC. Translation gives CASSLVVSGANVLTF.

The chain carries TRBV27 and TRBJ1-4; 8 bases fit TRBD1. This CDR3 is 16 amino acids long. Per the germline V gene, CDR1 is MNHEY and CDR2 is SMNVEV (reference sequence). The V gene end was trimmed by 5 bases and the J gene end by 8 bases; junction bases not matched to a gene: 13. The CDR3: CASSRHLTGVGEKLFF. The CDR3 region has the DNA TGTGCCAGCAGTCGCCATCTGACAGGGGTGGGAGAAAAACTGTTTTTT.

This clonotype was observed a handful of times. A much larger clone sits a single nucleotide away, making a read error possible. The V call is TRBV4-3, the J call TRBJ1-4; tentatively, D is TRBD1 (6 bases). Looked up from germline, CDR1 is LGHNA and CDR2 is YSLEER. The CDR3 sequence is 17 residues long. V lost 3 bases, J lost 8 bases, and 22 bases lay in between. The CDR3 DNA sequence: TGCGCCAGCAGCCAGGAAGGCTACGGGACACTAACAGAAAAACTGTTTTTT. This gives the protein CASSQEGYGTLTEKLFF.

This chain links TRBV7-2 with TRBJ1-1; a possible D gene is TRBD1 (6 bases). CDR3 length: 15 amino acids. The V gene lost 4 bases and the J gene lost 5 bases, with 17 bases spanning the gap. Germline CDR1 and CDR2: SGHTA and FQGNSA. The CDR3 spells CASSSQQGWGTEAFF. The CDR3 region has the DNA TGTGCCAGCAGCTCTCAACAGGGTTGGGGGACTGAAGCTTTCTTT. The full variable domain, rest sourced from reference TRBV7-2 and TRBJ1-1, is GAGVSQSPSNKVTEKGKDVELRCDPISGHTALYWYRQSLGQGLEFLIYFQGNSAPDKSGLPSDRFSAERTGGSVSTLTIQRTQQEDSAVYLCASSSQQGWGTEAFFGQGTRLTVV.

The chain carries TRBV5-1 and TRBJ1-2, with D unclear. V was trimmed by 1 base and J by 6 bases, leaving 10 bases between them. CDR3 length: 13 amino acids. Germline values: CDR1 SGHRS, CDR2 YFSETQ. The CDR3 loop is CASSLRRDNGYTF. CDR3 DNA: TGCGCCAGCAGCTTGCGGCGTGACAATGGCTACACCTTC.